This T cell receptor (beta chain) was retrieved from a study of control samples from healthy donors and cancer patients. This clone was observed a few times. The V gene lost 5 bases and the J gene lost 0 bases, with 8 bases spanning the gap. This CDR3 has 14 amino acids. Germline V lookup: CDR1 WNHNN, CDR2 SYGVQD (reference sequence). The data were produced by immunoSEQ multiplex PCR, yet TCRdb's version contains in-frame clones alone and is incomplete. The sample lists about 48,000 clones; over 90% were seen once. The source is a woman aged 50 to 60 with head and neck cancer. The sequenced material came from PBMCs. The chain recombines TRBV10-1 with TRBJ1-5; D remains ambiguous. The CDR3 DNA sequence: TGCGCCAGCAGTAATACATATAGCAATCAGCCCCAGCATTTT. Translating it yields CASSNTYSNQPQHF.